This passage covers 15 T cell receptor beta chains from one sample sequenced in a study of blood T cell repertoires in COVID-19. Sequencing was performed with immunoSEQ multiplex PCR; in TCRdb, only in-frame clones are kept and a portion is missing. The sample consists of over 60,000 clones, approximately 90% of them appearing once. Sequencing used peripheral blood. The source is an elderly woman with active COVID-19.

This chain uses TRBV11-2 with TRBJ2-1; possible D gene TRBD2, 6 bases. V was trimmed by 4 bases and J by 4 bases, leaving 14 bases between them. The CDR3 consists of 15 residues. Germline CDR1 reads SGHAT; CDR2 reads FQNNGV. The CDR3 protein is CASSSHSRGYNEQFF. Here the CDR3 DNA reads TGTGCCAGCAGCTCCCATAGTCGGGGGTACAATGAGCAGTTCTTC.

The CDR3, as DNA: TGTGCCACGAACCAAGGGGCGGAAGACGAGCAGTACTTC. Translating gives CATNQGAEDEQYF. The chain joins TRBV24-1 to TRBJ2-7; D is perhaps TRBD1 (5 bases). Trimming pared 10 bases from V and 5 bases from J, leaving 17 bases between. The germline CDR1 and CDR2 sequences are KGHDR and SFDVKD. The CDR3 covers 13 residues.

The rearrangement links TRBV3-1 (or the pseudogene TRBV3-2) to TRBJ2-3; a possible D gene is TRBD1 (5 bases). Germline V lookup: CDR1 LGHDT, CDR2 YNNKEL (reference sequence). V was shortened by 2 bases and J by 6 bases, with 12 bases between the two germline ends. The CDR3 totals 14 residues. The CDR3 protein is CASSQFGSGDTQYF. CDR3 in DNA: TGTGCCAGCAGCCAATTCGGGTCAGGGGATACGCAGTATTTT.

V is TRBV6-5 and J is TRBJ2-7; 7 bases fit TRBD1. The germline gives CDR1 MNHEY, CDR2 SVGAGI. The V gene end was trimmed by 1 base and the J gene end by 4 bases; junction bases not matched to a gene: 7. The CDR3 runs 15 residues. CDR3 loop: CASSYLGGAPYEQYF. DNA of the CDR3: TGTGCCAGCAGTTACTTAGGGGGCGCCCCGTACGAGCAGTACTTC.

The V call is TRBV5-6, the J call TRBJ2-1; the D is unclear. In germline, CDR1 is SGHDT, CDR2 YYEEEE. The V end lost 3 bases, the J end lost 7 bases, and 14 bases lay between the germline ends. The CDR3 covers 14 residues. CDR3 coding DNA: TGTGCCAGCAGCTCTGAAGTGGCATTGAATGAGCAGTTCTTC. This gives the protein CASSSEVALNEQFF.

This chain links TRBV4-1 with TRBJ2-3; 13 bases match TRBD2. V lost 4 bases to trimming and J lost 7 bases; unmatched junction nucleotides: 11. The CDR3 totals 17 residues. Germline V gene sequence: CDR1 MGHRA, CDR2 YSYEKL. This CDR3 is CASSLGGTSGILYTQYF. CDR3 in DNA: TGCGCCAGCAGCCTCGGAGGGACTAGCGGGATACTATATACGCAGTATTTT.

The V call is TRBV6-1, the J call TRBJ1-2; TRBD1 aligns across 7 bases. The J segment lost 6 bases and the V segment lost 2 bases, leaving 6 bases of the junction unmatched. The CDR3 runs 14 residues. Germline CDR1 is MNHNS and CDR2 is SASEGT. For the CDR3, the DNA is TGTGCCAGCAGTGAAAACAGGGGCTTAGATGGCTACACCTTC. Encoded protein: CASSENRGLDGYTF.

The V call is TRBV13, the J call TRBJ2-4; 9 bases are shared with TRBD2. Germline CDR1 and CDR2: PRHDT and FYEKMQ (reference sequence). The CDR3 is 16 amino acids. The junction had 9 bases not matched to a gene; V was cut back by 3 bases and J by 6 bases. The CDR3 protein is CASSFLGRGRVNIQYF. The CDR3 DNA sequence: TGTGCCAGCAGCTTTTTGGGCCGCGGGAGGGTAAACATTCAGTACTTC.

This clone showed up just once. V is TRBV28 and J is TRBJ2-7, with D unclear. V gave up 2 bases and J gave up 2 bases, with 7 bases separating them. The CDR3 has 13 residues. Germline V gene sequence: CDR1 MDHEN, CDR2 SYDVKM. The CDR3 region has the DNA TGTGCCAGCAGTTTAAGGCAGGCCTACGAGCAGTACTTC. It specifies CASSLRQAYEQYF. Filled out from reference TRBV28 and TRBJ2-7, the complete variable domain reads DVKVTQSSRYLVKRTGEKVFLECVQDMDHENMFWYRQDPGLGLRLIYFSYDVKMKEKGDIPEGYSVSREKKERFSLILESASTNQTSMYLCASSLRQAYEQYFGPGTRLTVT.

The chain recombines TRBV18 with TRBJ2-1; 13 bases line up with TRBD2. V trimming: 4 bases; J trimming: 9 bases; junction bases outside the gene matches: 9. Germline-derived CDR1 and CDR2 are KGHSH and LQKENI. The CDR3 runs to 16 residues. CDR3 nucleotide sequence: TGTGCCAGCTCACACCCGGGACTAGCGGGATGGGGTGAGCAGTTCTTC. Amino acid sequence: CASSHPGLAGWGEQFF.

The V and J genes are TRBV15 and TRBJ2-7; 10 positions match TRBD1. From germline, CDR1 is LNHNV and CDR2 YYDKDF (reference sequence). The trim removed 5 bases at V and 5 bases at J, leaving 12 bases unmatched. This CDR3 has 16 amino acids. For the CDR3, the DNA is TGTGCCACCAGCGCGACAGGGGGCGCTTTGGCCCACGAGCAGTACTTC. Protein product: CATSATGGALAHEQYF.

V gene TRBV7-9 combines with J gene TRBJ1-5, with D uncertain. Germline values: CDR1 SEHNR, CDR2 FQNEAQ (reference sequence). The CDR3 has 14 amino acids. With 1 base removed from V and 0 bases from J, the gap between germline ends came to 4 bases. The CDR3 loop is CASSLDNSNQPQHF. In DNA form, the CDR3 reads TGTGCCAGCAGCTTAGATAATAGCAATCAGCCCCAGCATTTT.

The chain uses TRBV28 and TRBJ2-7; 8 bases agree with TRBD1. The CDR3 contains 13 residues. Germline V gene data show CDR1 as MDHEN and CDR2 as SYDVKM. The J segment lost 6 bases and the V segment lost 6 bases, leaving 7 bases of the junction unmatched. This CDR3 reads CASSPAGQVEQYF. The CDR3, as DNA: TGTGCCAGCAGCCCGGCGGGACAGGTCGAGCAGTACTTC.

This chain links TRBV5-1 with TRBJ2-2, with 8 bases lining up with TRBD1. V lost 0 bases, J lost 0 bases, and 7 bases stayed unmatched. The CDR3 spans 18 residues. Germline V gene data show CDR1 as SGHRS and CDR2 as YFSETQ. CDR3 sequence: CASSLGAPTGANTGELFF. DNA for the CDR3: TGCGCCAGCAGCTTGGGAGCCCCGACAGGGGCGAACACCGGGGAGCTGTTTTTT.

The genes are TRBV28 and TRBJ2-3, with TRBD1 identical over 8 bases. V was pared by 3 bases and J by 4 bases, with 15 bases of the junction left unmatched. Per germline, CDR1 MDHEN and CDR2 SYDVKM. The CDR3 length is 18 residues. This CDR3 reads CASSFTDRDIILADTQYF. The CDR3 DNA follows: TGTGCCAGCAGTTTCACGGACAGGGACATTATTTTGGCAGATACGCAGTATTTT.